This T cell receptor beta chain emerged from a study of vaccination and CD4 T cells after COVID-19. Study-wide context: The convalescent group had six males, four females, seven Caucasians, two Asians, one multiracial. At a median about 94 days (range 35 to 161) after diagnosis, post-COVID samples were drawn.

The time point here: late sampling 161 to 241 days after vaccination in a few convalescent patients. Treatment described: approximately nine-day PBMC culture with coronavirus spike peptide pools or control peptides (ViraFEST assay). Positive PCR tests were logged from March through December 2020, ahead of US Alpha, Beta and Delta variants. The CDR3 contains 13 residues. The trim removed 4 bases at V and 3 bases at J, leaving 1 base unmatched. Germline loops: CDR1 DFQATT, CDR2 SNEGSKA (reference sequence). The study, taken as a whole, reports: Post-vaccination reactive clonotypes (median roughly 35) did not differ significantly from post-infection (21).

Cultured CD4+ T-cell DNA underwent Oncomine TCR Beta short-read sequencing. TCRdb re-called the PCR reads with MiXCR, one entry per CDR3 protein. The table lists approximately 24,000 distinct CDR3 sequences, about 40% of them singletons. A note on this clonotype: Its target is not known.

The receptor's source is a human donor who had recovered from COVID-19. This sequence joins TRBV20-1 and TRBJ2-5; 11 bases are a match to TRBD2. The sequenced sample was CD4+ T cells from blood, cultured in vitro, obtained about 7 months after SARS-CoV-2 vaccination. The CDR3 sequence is CSAKTSGEETQYF. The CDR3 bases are TGCAGTGCTAAGACTAGCGGGGAAGAGACCCAGTACTTC.